This T cell receptor beta chain came from a study of T cell repertoires in cytomegalovirus infection. Whole-study context: CMV infection together with matching HLA type was indicated by public TCR beta signatures. Whole-study findings and limits: It was HLA-C-restricted CMV-specific TCR beta clonotypes that dominated the response ex vivo. Carriage of CMV together with the relevant HLA was identifiable through cumulative public TCR beta family frequency.

The CDR3 is 11 amino acids. Germline V gene sequence: CDR1 DFQATT, CDR2 SNEGSKA (reference sequence). Deletions cut 8 bases from V and 2 bases from J, with 9 bases between. Note on this clonotype: Its antigen remains unknown.

TCRdb itself ran the reads through MiXCR, one entry per CDR3 protein. This table has under 850,000 distinct CDR3 sequences, 35% to 45% appearing once. This receptor was taken from a human donor in good health (CMV status not recorded). Some clones in this sample may be carry-over from other donors' samples. Material for sequencing was PBMCs. This sequence joins TRBV20-1 and TRBJ1-1, with no clear D. The CDR3 DNA reads TGCAGTAACCGGGAAAACACTGAAGCTTTCTTT. Translated: CSNRENTEAFF.